This T cell receptor beta chain is from a study of shared clonotypes between healthy human individuals (dated by TCRdb to 2020 to 2021). Context from the whole study: Two women and a few men aged 18 to 49 years were included in the cohort. Per donor, three plates each were used for CD4 naive and CD4 memory, two for CD8 naive, and one for CD8 memory. To estimate repertoire size and how much clonotypes are shared between individuals, the study performed deep sequencing of blood TCR repertoires from a few healthy adults. To increase sequencing depth and limit assay-specific biases, different laboratories used diverse techniques to prepare libraries and sequence TCR repertoires. Per donor, leukapheresis produced somewhere between about 0.85 and 8.9 billion PBMCs.

Turning to this clone: Its antigen is still unknown. No qualities accompany the bases; no much larger clone lies one base away.

There are 18 amino acids in the CDR3, from cysteine to phenylalanine inclusive. Of the read, only the CDR3 DNA is kept; its 54 bases are in frame from base 1. At the junction V is shortened by 3 bases and J by 3 bases, with 21 bases in between. Taken from the germline V gene, the CDR1 and CDR2 loops are MNHNS and SASEGT. TCR CDR3 regions were amplified from genomic DNA by multiplex PCR using the deep immunoSEQ assay. Extracted genomic DNA from each cell subset was distributed evenly across all wells of several immunoSEQ 96-well plates, and each plate was treated as a replicate. Each replicate PCR for sorted subsets received roughly 0.2 ug genomic DNA, equal to about 30,000 T cell genomes. Purified libraries were quantified with a Qubit 3.0 fluorometer, sized on a Bioanalyzer 2100, and re-quantified with the KAPA Library Quantification kit. Each immunoSEQ 96-well plate was sequenced on its own single-read 150-cycle Illumina NextSeq 550 flow cell. On the study's bioinformatics: Because the immunoSEQ output held only junctional sequences and lacked quality scores, the filtering could not match the filtering applied to full-length reads. To assign V/J genes and CDR3, sequences were annotated against IMGT germline references using PyIR, a Python wrapper for IgBLAST v1.9. Reads were filtered out if the reads had weak V/J assignments (E-value above 1e-6), no CDR3, stop codons, out-of-frame junctions, or ambiguous translated residues. V3J clonotypes were defined by identical inferred V gene, J gene, and CDR3 amino acid sequence. Percentage overlap between repertoires was calculated by dividing the number of shared unique clonotypes by the size of the smaller repertoire. Three approaches were used to assess repertoire richness: RTK rarefaction, the Chao1 estimator, and Recon v2.1 estimates of unobserved clonotypes. Generation probabilities were computed with OLGA for all TCRbeta clonotypes obtained by the gDNA method from a handful of donors. TCRdb provides this immuneACCESS table in a form limited to in-frame rearrangements. Some clones are lacking; in checked studies, under half of them reflect an unresolved V gene, and why the rest are absent is not known. V, J and clone size derive from that table, while D and trimming were established from the DNA sequence. The sample table records approximately 2,000,000 clones; around 92% of these occur just once. Jointly, the top ten make up 0.37% of the sample.

Study-wide conclusions, independent of this receptor: About 5% of naive CD4, around 3.5% of naive CD8, about 2.1% of memory CD4, and 0.4% of memory CD8 clonotypes were shared across several donors. Because the study included a small number of donors, the genetic and exposure-history diversity represented was limited. Even with the large sequencing depth, rarefaction of the sorted-subset datasets indicated that sequencing was incomplete. Naive subsets generally had larger estimated clonotype richness than memory subsets did. Compared with non-shared clonotypes, the clonotypes found in all four sorted-subset donors had higher generation probabilities. Sampling was limited to blood, and TCR repertoires in tissue likely differ from TCR repertoires in blood. Based on pairwise subsampling, the degree of clonotype sharing among donors was expected to be affected by sequencing depth.

Healthy HIV-negative adults with no recently reported acute infections or vaccinations were included as donors. All donors were Caucasian adults living in Nashville, Tennessee, USA. CD4+ T cells were enriched by magnetic negative selection; naive cells were then positively selected on CD45RA, and the negative fraction formed the memory subset. Blood was collected by leukapheresis, and PBMCs were isolated by Ficoll-Histopaque density gradient centrifugation and then cryopreserved in liquid nitrogen vapor phase. Purity and quantity of every magnetically sorted T cell population were checked by analytical flow cytometry. From each sorted fraction, genomic DNA was isolated and quantified by UV absorbance on a Nanodrop 2000c.

The sequence derives from a man between 18 and 35 years old in good health. Some clones in this sample may be carry-over from other donors' samples. The rearrangement combines TRBV6-1 with TRBJ2-1; the D gene is unclear. The sequenced sample consisted of naive CD4+ T cells from PBMCs. Interpreted using the paper, the cell subset or site label stands for: CD45RA+ positively selected. The nucleotides are TGTGCCAGCAGTGACTACGCCTCATTCAGGCTTAACTACAATGAGCAGTTCTTC. This sequence encodes CASSDYASFRLNYNEQFF.